Each of the 23 T cell receptor beta chains below was sequenced from the same sample in a study of blood T cell repertoires in COVID-19. Using immunoSEQ multiplex PCR, the repertoire was profiled, and TCRdb retains in-frame clones only, with some absent. The sample lists about 97,000 clones; around 92% were seen once. Sequenced: peripheral blood. These receptors originate from a middle-aged man with active COVID-19.

This chain joins TRBV7-3 and TRBJ2-7; D is ambiguous. The germline gives CDR1 SGHTA, CDR2 FQGTGA. The CDR3 length is 13 residues. V was trimmed by 5 bases and J by 0 bases, leaving 8 bases between them. CDR3 nucleotides: TGTGCCAGCAGCCCGACGGGCTCCTACGAGCAGTACTTC. Translating gives CASSPTGSYEQYF.

V is TRBV4-1 and J is TRBJ2-2, with D maybe TRBD1 (5 bases). Trimming shortened V by 0 bases and J by 6 bases, and 11 bases separated the two germline ends. CDR1 is MGHRA and CDR2 is YSYEKL in the germline V gene. The CDR3 extends over 15 amino acids. CDR3 sequence reads: CASSQEGIGAGELFF. The DNA of the CDR3 is TGCGCCAGCAGCCAAGAGGGGATAGGGGCCGGGGAGCTGTTTTTT.

The V call is TRBV7-8, the J call TRBJ2-7; 9 bases align to TRBD2. J gave up 1 base and V 1 base, and 5 bases lay outside the gene matches. CDR1 is SGHVS and CDR2 is FQNEAQ in the germline V gene. The CDR3 has 16 amino acids. The CDR3 sequence: CASSLGSREGSYEQYF. DNA of the CDR3: TGTGCCAGCAGCTTAGGATCGCGGGAGGGTTCCTACGAGCAGTACTTC.

This rearrangement joins TRBV5-4 to TRBJ1-1, with unresolved D. CDR1 and CDR2 from the germline V gene are SGHNT and YYREEE (reference sequence). This CDR3 comprises 15 residues. V lost 4 bases to trimming and J lost 0 bases, with 13 bases between them. CDR3 in amino acids: CASSRGDTMNTEAFF. CDR3 in DNA: TGTGCCAGCAGCCGCGGGGATACTATGAACACTGAAGCTTTCTTT. Supplemented by reference TRBV5-4 and TRBJ1-1, the full variable domain reads ETGVTQSPTHLIKTRGQQVTLRCSSQSGHNTVSWYQQALGQGPQFIFQYYREEENGRGNFPPRFSGLQFPNYSSELNVNALELDDSALYLCASSRGDTMNTEAFFGQGTRLTVV.

The chain is built from TRBV9 and TRBJ2-5; TRBD1 matches at 7 bases. The V segment lost 4 bases and the J segment 4 bases; nucleotides outside the gene matches: 7. The CDR3 consists of 14 residues. Germline-derived CDR1 and CDR2 are SGDLS and YYNGEE. CDR3 DNA sequence: TGTGCCAGCAGCCCCCGGGACAGCCGAGAGACCCAGTACTTC. It specifies CASSPRDSRETQYF.

The genes are TRBV11-2 and TRBJ2-3; TRBD2 aligns across 9 bases. The germline gives CDR1 SGHAT, CDR2 FQNNGV. The CDR3 spans 14 residues. Trimming cost V 7 bases and J 3 bases; bases outside gene matches: 5. The CDR3 bases are TGTGCCAGCACCCCGGGACTAGCAACAGATACGCAGTATTTT. Protein: CASTPGLATDTQYF. The whole variable domain, filled in from reference TRBV11-2 and TRBJ2-3, reads EAGVAQSPRYKIIEKRQSVAFWCNPISGHATLYWYQQILGQGPKLLIQFQNNGVVDDSQLPKDRFSAERLKGVDSTLKIQPAKLEDSAVYLCASTPGLATDTQYFGPGTRLTVL.

The V call is TRBV7-3, the J call TRBJ2-6, with 12 bases aligning to TRBD1. The V gene's germline CDR1 is SGHTA and CDR2 FQGTGA. V shed 4 bases, J shed 4 bases, and the junction held 5 bases outside the gene matches. The CDR3 is 17 residues long. This chain's CDR3 is CASSSWDRGPGANVLTF. The CDR3 DNA reads as TGTGCCAGCAGCTCCTGGGACAGGGGGCCCGGGGCCAACGTCCTGACTTTC.

The chain couples TRBV6-1 to TRBJ1-4; D not certain. V was shortened by 1 base and J by 3 bases, with 15 bases between the two germline ends. Germline V lookup: CDR1 MNHNS, CDR2 SASEGT. CDR3 length equals 17 residues. The chain's CDR3 is CASSEVFGSRANEKLFF. CDR3 DNA sequence: TGTGCCAGCAGTGAAGTTTTCGGGTCCCGGGCTAATGAAAAACTGTTTTTT.

This clone showed up just once. The J gene is TRBJ2-7, the V gene TRBV28, with TRBD1 matching 8 bases. Trimming cost V 8 bases and J 0 bases; bases outside gene matches: 3. Germline CDR1 reads MDHEN; CDR2 reads SYDVKM. The CDR3 has 13 amino acids. CDR3 region: CASEGQDSYEQYF. In DNA form, the CDR3 reads TGTGCCAGCGAGGGACAGGACTCCTACGAGCAGTACTTC.

The chain couples TRBV29-1 to TRBJ2-3; 12 bases map to TRBD1. The V gene end was trimmed by 4 bases and the J gene end by 4 bases; junction bases not matched to a gene: 3. CDR1 SQVTM and CDR2 ANQGSEA come from the germline V gene. The CDR3 covers 14 residues. The CDR3 sequence is CSVGDRGLADTQYF. In DNA form, the CDR3 reads TGCAGCGTTGGGGACAGGGGGCTCGCAGATACGCAGTATTTT.

CDR3 amino acids: CASSSLQGAMSGYTF. CDR3 bases: TGCGCCAGCAGCTCCTTACAGGGAGCGATGAGTGGCTACACCTTC. V and J are TRBV5-1 and TRBJ1-2; D is possibly TRBD1 (6 bases). The CDR3 runs to 15 residues. V lost 3 bases and J 7 bases, leaving 19 bases between the germline ends. The germline V gene has CDR1 SGHRS and CDR2 YFSETQ. Drawing the rest from reference TRBV5-1 and TRBJ1-2, the complete variable domain is KAGVTQTPRYLIKTRGQQVTLSCSPISGHRSVSWYQQTPGQGLQFLFEYFSETQRNKGNFPGRFSGRQFSNSRSEMNVSTLELGDSALYLCASSSLQGAMSGYTFGSGTRLTVV.

The chain links TRBV7-8 to TRBJ2-7; D is unresolved. The length of the CDR3 is 13 residues. Germline V gives CDR1 SGHVS, CDR2 FQNEAQ. V was clipped by 2 bases and J by 3 bases, with 8 bases between them. The CDR3 DNA reads as TGTGCCAGCAGCTTAACAGATTACTACGAGCAGTACTTC. It encodes CASSLTDYYEQYF.

The chain is built from TRBV9 and TRBJ2-2; no reliable D call. Germline-derived CDR1 and CDR2 are SGDLS and YYNGEE. This CDR3 contains 16 residues. The V end lost 4 bases, the J end lost 4 bases, and 17 bases lay between the germline ends. This chain's CDR3 is CASSQKARISTGELFF. CDR3 bases: TGTGCCAGCAGCCAGAAGGCTAGGATCAGCACCGGGGAGCTGTTTTTT.

This chain uses TRBV29-1 with TRBJ2-3; D possibly corresponds to TRBD2 (5 bases). Per the germline V gene, CDR1 is SQVTM and CDR2 is ANQGSEA. V shed 0 bases and J shed 3 bases, with 16 bases lying between them. The CDR3 spans 16 residues. The CDR3 reads CSVEERWSGVTDTQYF. CDR3 in DNA: TGCAGCGTTGAAGAACGTTGGTCCGGGGTGACAGATACGCAGTATTTT.

This clone was counted between two and nine times. The gene calls are TRBV13 and TRBJ1-5; TRBD1 might be the D (6 bases). The CDR3 has 13 amino acids. The V gene's germline CDR1 is PRHDT and CDR2 FYEKMQ (reference sequence). V lost 7 bases, J lost 8 bases, and 15 bases lay in between. CDR3 protein: CASTRRGLEPQHF. The CDR3 nucleotides are TGTGCCAGCACCCGGCGGGGGCTGGAGCCCCAGCATTTT. Full variable domain (rest looked up from reference TRBV13 and TRBJ1-5): AAGVIQSPRHLIKEKRETATLKCYPIPRHDTVYWYQQGPGQDPQFLISFYEKMQSDKGSIPDRFSAQQFSDYHSELNMSSLELGDSALYFCASTRRGLEPQHFGDGTRLSIL.

This chain joins TRBV6-6 and TRBJ2-7; D not certain. Germline assignment: CDR1 MNHNY and CDR2 SVGAGI (reference sequence). The length of the CDR3 is 12 residues. The V gene lost 4 bases and the J gene lost 2 bases, with 6 bases spanning the gap. The CDR3 nucleotides are TGTGCCAGCAGTTTCCTTGCCTACGAGCAGTACTTC. This codes for CASSFLAYEQYF.

The gene calls are TRBV19 and TRBJ1-1; D remains unclear. The germline V gene has CDR1 LNHDA and CDR2 SQIVND (reference sequence). This CDR3 spans 12 amino acids. Trimming stripped 6 bases from V and 0 bases from J, with 5 bases between. Written as DNA, the CDR3 is TGTGCCAGTAGCCACTTGAACACTGAAGCTTTCTTT. Amino acids: CASSHLNTEAFF.

The chain has TRBV6-2 or TRBV6-3 and TRBJ2-3, with TRBD2 matching 9 bases. V lost 0 bases and J lost 0; bases outside the gene matches: 7. Germline V gene sequence: CDR1 MNHEY, CDR2 SVGEGT. The CDR3 totals 18 residues. The CDR3 nucleotides are TGTGCCAGCAGTTACTCGAGAACTAGCGGGCCTAGCACAGATACGCAGTATTTT. Translating it yields CASSYSRTSGPSTDTQYF.

V gene TRBV5-1 combines with J gene TRBJ2-1; 16 bases align to TRBD2. The germline V gene has CDR1 SGHRS and CDR2 YFSETQ. Trimming removed 3 bases from V and 9 bases from J; junction bases left unmatched: 6. This CDR3 spans 16 amino acids. CDR3 in DNA: TGCGCCAGCAGCTCCCCGGGACTAGCGGGAGGGAGTGAGCAGTTCTTC. Amino acids: CASSSPGLAGGSEQFF.

The chain joins TRBV10-3 to TRBJ2-1, with TRBD2 identical over 7 bases. The germline V gene encodes CDR1 ENHRY and CDR2 SYGVKD. The CDR3 contains 18 residues. V dropped 4 bases and J dropped 0; count of bases not matched to a gene: 12. DNA of the CDR3: TGTGCCATCAGTGTTCCCCTCCTAGCGGAGAGCTCCTACAATGAGCAGTTCTTC. Protein product: CAISVPLLAESSYNEQFF.

The V gene is TRBV7-3, the J gene TRBJ2-2; the match to TRBD2 covers 7 bases. Looked up from germline, CDR1 is SGHTA and CDR2 is FQGTGA. The J segment lost 6 bases and the V segment lost 4 bases, leaving 8 bases of the junction unmatched. This CDR3 is 15 amino acids long. CDR3 amino acids: CASSYIGAGAGELFF. The CDR3 DNA follows: TGTGCCAGCAGCTACATCGGGGCGGGGGCCGGGGAGCTGTTTTTT.

In DNA, the CDR3 is TGTGCCAGCAGTTTCCCAGGGACAGGACGAGCAGATACGCAGTATTTT. Translating it yields CASSFPGTGRADTQYF. The rearrangement joins TRBV28 to TRBJ2-3; 8 nucleotides align to TRBD1. The trim removed 3 bases at V and 4 bases at J, leaving 9 bases unmatched. The CDR3 sequence is 16 residues long. Looked up from germline, CDR1 is MDHEN and CDR2 is SYDVKM. Full variable domain (remainder filled in from reference TRBV28 and TRBJ2-3): DVKVTQSSRYLVKRTGEKVFLECVQDMDHENMFWYRQDPGLGLRLIYFSYDVKMKEKGDIPEGYSVSREKKERFSLILESASTNQTSMYLCASSFPGTGRADTQYFGPGTRLTVL.

The chain uses TRBV6-7 and TRBJ1-2, with D possibly TRBD1 on 6 matching bases. TRBV6-7 is an ORF, with its function uncertain. The CDR3 consists of 18 residues. V lost 0 bases, J lost 3 bases, and 20 bases lay in between. The CDR3 coding sequence is TGTGCCAGCAGTTACTCCCGGGTTGGGGGCACTAGGGACTATGGCTACACCTTC. Amino acids: CASSYSRVGGTRDYGYTF.